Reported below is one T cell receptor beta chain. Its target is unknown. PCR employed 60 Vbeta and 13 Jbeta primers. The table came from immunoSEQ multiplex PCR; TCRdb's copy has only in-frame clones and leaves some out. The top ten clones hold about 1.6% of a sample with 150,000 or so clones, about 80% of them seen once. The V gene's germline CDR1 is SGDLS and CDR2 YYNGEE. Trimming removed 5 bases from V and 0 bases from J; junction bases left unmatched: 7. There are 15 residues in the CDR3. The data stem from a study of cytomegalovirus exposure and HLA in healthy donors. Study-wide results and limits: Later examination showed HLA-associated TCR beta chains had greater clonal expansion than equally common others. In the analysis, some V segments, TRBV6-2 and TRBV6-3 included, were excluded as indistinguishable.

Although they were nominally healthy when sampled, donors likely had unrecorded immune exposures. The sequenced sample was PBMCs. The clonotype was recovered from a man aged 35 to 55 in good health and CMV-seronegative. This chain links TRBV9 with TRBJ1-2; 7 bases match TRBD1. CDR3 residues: CASSLQGRANYGYTF. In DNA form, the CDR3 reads TGTGCCAGCAGTCTACAGGGGCGAGCTAACTATGGCTACACCTTC.